Following are 23 T cell receptor beta chains from one sample sequenced in a study of beta chain features in type 1 diabetes. Expressed TCRB transcripts were sequenced because the entire RNA isolate underwent reverse transcription. Sequencing used immunoSEQ multiplex PCR; TCRdb keeps in-frame clones, though not all of them. The sample holds about 290,000 clones, 7% to 9% seen once. Sequencing was done on a sample of central memory CD4+ T cells from blood. All receptors derive from a woman aged 18-35 years in good health.

This clone appeared many times. The chain uses TRBV7-9 and TRBJ2-5; 7 bases align to TRBD2. Germline V gives CDR1 SEHNR, CDR2 FQNEAQ (reference sequence). This CDR3 has 16 residues. CDR3: CALSPRGVAIQETQYF. The DNA of the CDR3 is TGTGCTCTCAGCCCCCGGGGGGTAGCGATACAAGAGACCCAGTACTTC.

The V gene is TRBV18, the J gene TRBJ2-3; D is perhaps TRBD2 (5 bases). Trimming removed 1 base from V and 5 bases from J, with 13 bases in between. The CDR3 consists of 15 residues. The V gene's germline CDR1 is KGHSH and CDR2 LQKENI. The chain's CDR3 is CASSPLGAVGDTQYF. The CDR3, as DNA: TGTGCCAGCTCACCACTTGGAGCGGTAGGAGATACGCAGTATTTT.

This clone was observed a handful of times. V usage is TRBV7-6 and J usage is TRBJ2-4; TRBD1 aligns across 8 bases. V shed 5 bases, J shed 8 bases, and the junction held 8 bases outside the gene matches. The CDR3 has 14 residues. Germline lookup yields CDR1 SGHVS and CDR2 FNYEAQ. CDR3 residues: CASSGNRGSDIQYF. The DNA of the CDR3 is TGTGCCAGCAGCGGCAACAGGGGGTCGGACATTCAGTACTTC.

This clone has at least ten counts. The genes are TRBV18 and TRBJ1-5, with D possibly matching TRBD1 (6 bases). Germline V gives CDR1 KGHSH, CDR2 LQKENI. The V end was cut by 4 bases, the J end by 6 bases, with 13 bases between. There are 14 residues in the CDR3. CDR3 sequence: CASSQGGPRQPQHF. The CDR3 bases are TGTGCCAGCTCACAAGGGGGGCCTCGTCAGCCCCAGCATTTT.

This clone occurred a few times. The rearrangement uses TRBV6-5 and TRBJ1-1; no clear D gene. V lost 7 bases, J lost 1 base, and 4 bases lay in between. The CDR3 totals 11 residues. Germline CDR1 and CDR2: MNHEY and SVGAGI. CDR3 protein: CASNKNTEAFF. CDR3 in DNA: TGTGCCAGCAATAAGAACACTGAAGCTTTCTTT.

The genes are TRBV9 and TRBJ1-2, with D unclear. The CDR3 is made up of 19 amino acids. V gave up 3 bases and J gave up 2 bases, with 26 bases separating them. The germline V gene encodes CDR1 SGDLS and CDR2 YYNGEE. DNA for the CDR3: TGTGCCAGCAGCGCGGGGTTTACGGGCTCTTTCCTCAACAACTATGGCTACACCTTC. Translating it yields CASSAGFTGSFLNNYGYTF.

At least ten counts were recorded for this clone. The J gene is TRBJ1-3, the V gene TRBV30; D uncertain. There are 11 residues in the CDR3. With 3 bases removed from V and 7 bases from J, the gap between germline ends came to 7 bases. Germline CDR1 is GTSNPN and CDR2 is SVGIG (reference sequence). The CDR3 loop is CAWSNWNTIYF. DNA of the CDR3: TGTGCCTGGAGCAACTGGAACACCATATATTTT. The entire variable domain, with the rest obtained from reference TRBV30 and TRBJ1-3, is as follows: SQTIHQWPATLVQPVGSPLSLECTVEGTSNPNLYWYRQAAGRGLQLLFYSVGIGQISSEVPQNLSASRPQDRQFILSSKKLLLSDSGFYLCAWSNWNTIYFGEGSWLTVV.

A few counts support this clone. This chain links TRBV6-5 with TRBJ2-7; 7 bases agree with TRBD1. Germline-derived CDR1 and CDR2 are MNHEY and SVGAGI. The J segment lost 4 bases and the V segment lost 6 bases, leaving 12 bases of the junction unmatched. There are 15 residues in the CDR3. The CDR3 is CASSDTGDPTYEQYV. Here the CDR3 DNA reads TGTGCCAGCAGCGATACAGGGGATCCGACTTACGAGCAGTACGTC.

The table lists this clone with a few counts. The CDR3 DNA is TGTGCCAGCAGCTTATACGACAGTGGGGGCCGACCTGGCACAGATACGCAGTATTTT. It translates to CASSLYDSGGRPGTDTQYF. The chain links TRBV7-3 to TRBJ2-3, with TRBD1 as a possible D gene (6 bases). Germline V CDR1 and CDR2: SGHTA, FQGTGA. Trimming removed 2 bases at V and 1 base at J, with 22 bases between. This CDR3 region has 19 residues.

Only a few counts were recorded for this clone. The chain links TRBV7-3 to TRBJ2-1; D perhaps matches TRBD2 (6 bases). Trimming pared 2 bases from V and 5 bases from J, leaving 13 bases between. Germline V gene sequence: CDR1 SGHTA, CDR2 FQGTGA. The CDR3 totals 15 residues. DNA of the CDR3: TGTGCCAGCAGCTTAGGGGAGGCCCGAAACAATGAGCAGTTCTTC. Residues: CASSLGEARNNEQFF.

The sample holds a few counts of this clone. The chain combines TRBV25-1 with TRBJ1-1, with a weak D call TRBD1 (5 bases). CDR1 MGHDK and CDR2 SYGVNS come from the germline V gene. There are 16 residues in the CDR3. Trimming stripped 1 base from V and 2 bases from J, with 14 bases between. The chain's CDR3 is CASSESPGAANTEAFF. CDR3 sequence (DNA): TGTGCCAGCAGTGAATCACCCGGGGCCGCCAACACTGAAGCTTTCTTT.

The V gene is TRBV9, the J gene TRBJ2-5, with 7 bases fitting TRBD2. The CDR3 loop spans 14 amino acids. Germline V gene lookup returns CDR1 SGDLS and CDR2 YYNGEE. V was clipped by 3 bases and J by 5 bases; unmatched bases: 7. The CDR3 loop reads CASSAGGQGETQYF. DNA for the CDR3: TGTGCCAGCAGCGCGGGAGGCCAGGGTGAGACCCAGTACTTC.

The chain uses TRBV29-1 and TRBJ2-2; possibly TRBD2 for D (5 bases). This CDR3 is 14 amino acids long. Trimming shortened V by 4 bases and J by 3 bases, and 12 bases separated the two germline ends. Germline lookup yields CDR1 SQVTM and CDR2 ANQGSEA. CDR3 sequence (DNA): TGCAGCGTTGTGTCCGGGGTCCACACCGGGGAGCTGTTTTTT. Its translation: CSVVSGVHTGELFF.

The chain recombines TRBV2 with TRBJ2-3; D call uncertain. This CDR3 spans 14 amino acids. The ends were cut back, 8 bases at V and 2 bases at J, with 14 bases in the middle. The germline V gene encodes CDR1 SNHLY and CDR2 FYNNEI. CDR3 sequence reads: CASSPVENTDTQYF. CDR3 in DNA: TGTGCCAGCTCCCCCGTGGAAAACACAGATACGCAGTATTTT.

There are a few counts of this clone. V is TRBV7-2 and J is TRBJ1-3, with no clear D. Trimming pared 1 base from V and 8 bases from J, leaving 12 bases between. Per germline, CDR1 SGHTA and CDR2 FQGNSA. CDR3 length: 14 amino acids. The CDR3 spells CASSLGSGLDTIYF. In DNA, the CDR3 is TGTGCCAGCAGCTTAGGCAGCGGGTTAGACACCATATATTTT. Looking up the rest from reference TRBV7-2 and TRBJ1-3 gives the full variable domain: GAGVSQSPSNKVTEKGKDVELRCDPISGHTALYWYRQSLGQGLEFLIYFQGNSAPDKSGLPSDRFSAERTGGSVSTLTIQRTQQEDSAVYLCASSLGSGLDTIYFGEGSWLTVV.

The genes are TRBV6-6 and TRBJ1-1, with D unresolved. Germline CDR1 MNHNY, CDR2 SVGAGI (reference sequence). This CDR3 contains 11 residues. V gave up 6 bases and J gave up 3 bases, with 5 bases separating them. The CDR3 region is CASREYTEAFF. For the CDR3, the DNA is TGTGCCAGCAGAGAATACACTGAAGCTTTCTTT.

This clone was picked up a small number of times. The CDR3, as DNA: TGTGCCAGCAAGGATCTCGGACAGGGGAACAATGAGCAGTTCTTC. It encodes CASKDLGQGNNEQFF. The chain couples TRBV2 to TRBJ2-1, with 9 bases matching TRBD1. The CDR3 runs 15 residues. Unmatched junction bases numbered 9, after V lost 7 bases and J lost 5 bases. CDR1 is SNHLY, CDR2 FYNNEI, per germline.

This clone was detected only a few times. The chain recombines TRBV6-1 with TRBJ2-3; D is uncertain. Trimming left V 4 bases short and J 2 bases short, with 10 bases between. Germline values: CDR1 MNHNS, CDR2 SASEGT. CDR3 length: 14 residues. The CDR3 DNA reads as TGTGCCAGCAGTGGCCGATACTCCACAGATACGCAGTATTTT. Amino acid sequence: CASSGRYSTDTQYF.

This clone was counted a few times. CDR3 sequence (DNA): TGTGCCAGCGCTCTGCGGCGGGCCTTCACAGATACGCAGTATTTT. It specifies CASALRRAFTDTQYF. The chain combines TRBV13 with TRBJ2-3; maybe TRBD2 (5 bases). Germline CDR1 and CDR2: PRHDT and FYEKMQ (reference sequence). Trimming removed 8 bases at V and 2 bases at J, with 17 bases between. The CDR3 loop spans 15 amino acids.

This clone appeared a few times. The V gene is TRBV15, the J gene TRBJ2-2; either TRBD1 or TRBD2 may supply D (6 bases each). CDR1 and CDR2 from the germline V gene are LNHNV and YYDKDF (reference sequence). This CDR3 is 17 amino acids long. The V gene lost 5 bases and the J gene lost 7 bases, with 23 bases spanning the gap. The CDR3 nucleotides are TGTGCCACCAGCGTTTCCATTATGCAGGGGAGGAACGGGGAGCTGTTTTTT. This sequence encodes CATSVSIMQGRNGELFF.

This clone was detected a few times. CDR3 nucleotide sequence: TGCAGCGTTGAAGGAGCTACTAGCGGGGGGGGTTCAGATACGCAGTATTTT. Amino acids: CSVEGATSGGGSDTQYF. The chain carries TRBV29-1 and TRBJ2-3, with 13 bases matching TRBD2. V was pared by 1 base and J by 4 bases, with 8 bases of the junction left unmatched. CDR3 size: 17 residues. Per germline, CDR1 SQVTM and CDR2 ANQGSEA.

The chain joins TRBV7-9 to TRBJ2-7; 7 bases line up with TRBD1. The CDR3 covers 16 residues. Looked up from germline, CDR1 is SEHNR and CDR2 is FQNEAQ (reference sequence). V lost 7 bases to trimming and J lost 4 bases; unmatched junction nucleotides: 16. The CDR3 nucleotides are TGTGCCAGCACCTCAAGCCGAAGGGGGCTGCAATACGAGCAGTACTTC. This translates into CASTSSRRGLQYEQYF.

The chain recombines TRBV29-1 with TRBJ2-1; 7 bases are shared with TRBD2. V lost 7 bases to trimming and J lost 0 bases; unmatched junction nucleotides: 6. This CDR3 is built from 14 residues. The germline CDR1 and CDR2 sequences are SQVTM and ANQGSEA. This CDR3 reads CSGGGTPSYNEQFF. The CDR3 coding sequence is TGCAGCGGGGGGGGGACCCCCTCCTACAATGAGCAGTTCTTC.